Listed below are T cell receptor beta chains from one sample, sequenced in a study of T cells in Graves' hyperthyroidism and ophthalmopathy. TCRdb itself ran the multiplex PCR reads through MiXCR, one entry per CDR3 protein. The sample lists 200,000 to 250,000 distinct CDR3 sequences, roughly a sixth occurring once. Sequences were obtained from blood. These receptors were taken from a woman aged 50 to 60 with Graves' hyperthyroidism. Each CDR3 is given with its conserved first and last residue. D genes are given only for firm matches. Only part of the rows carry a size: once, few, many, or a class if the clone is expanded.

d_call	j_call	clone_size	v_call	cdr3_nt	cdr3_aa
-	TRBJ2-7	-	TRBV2	TGTGCCAGCAGTATTCAGGGAGGATCCTACGAGCAGTACTTC	CASSIQGGSYEQYF
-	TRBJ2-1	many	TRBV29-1	TGCAGCCAACAGGGATACAATGAGCAGTTCTTC	CSQQGYNEQFF
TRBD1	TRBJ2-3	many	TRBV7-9	TGTGCCAGCAGCCGTACAGGGGTCCAGCGTGATACGCAGTATTTT	CASSRTGVQRDTQYF
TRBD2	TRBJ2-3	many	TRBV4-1	TGCGCCAGCAGCCTCAGATCTGCTAGCGGGATTTCGACAGATACGCAGTATTTT	CASSLRSASGISTDTQYF
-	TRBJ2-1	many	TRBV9	TGTGCCAGCGGTCTAGCCAACAATGAGCAGTTCTTC	CASGLANNEQFF
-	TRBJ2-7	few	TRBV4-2	TGTGCCAGCAGCCAAGGTAGCTTGAACTACGAGCAGTACTTC	CASSQGSLNYEQYF
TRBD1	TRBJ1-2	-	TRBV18	TGTGCCAGCTCACCGAGACAGGGGGCTACTAACTATGGCTACACCTTC	CASSPRQGATNYGYTF
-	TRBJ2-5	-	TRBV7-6	TGTGCCAGCAGCTTAGGGGGTACGGGACGCGGGACCCAGTACTTC	CASSLGGTGRGTQYF
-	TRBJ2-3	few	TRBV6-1	TGTGCCAGCAGTTATAAGCTATCAACAGATACGCAGTATTTT	CASSYKLSTDTQYF
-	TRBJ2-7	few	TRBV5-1	TGCGCCAGCAGCCAGCAAGCAGAAAACGAGCAGTACTTC	CASSQQAENEQYF
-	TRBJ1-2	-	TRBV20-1	TGCAGTGCTAGAGATGCTACAGGAGCTAACTATGGCTACACCTTC	CSARDATGANYGYTF
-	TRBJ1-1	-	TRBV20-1	TGCAGTGCTAGCCCCGGGACCCGTAACACTGAAGCTTTCTTT	CSASPGTRNTEAFF
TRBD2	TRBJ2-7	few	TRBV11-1	TGTGCCAGCAGCCCGAGACTAGCGGGGCAGTACGAGCAGTACTTC	CASSPRLAGQYEQYF
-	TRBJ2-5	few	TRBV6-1	TGTGCCAGCCGGGACCATTTGGGTTCGACCCAGTACTTC	CASRDHLGSTQYF
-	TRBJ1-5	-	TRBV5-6	TGTGCCAGCAGCTCCCTCGACGGGGGTGGGCCCCAGCATTTT	CASSSLDGGGPQHF
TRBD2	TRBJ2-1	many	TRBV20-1	TGCAGTGCTACTAAGCGGGAGAGGGGGTACAATGAGCAGTTCTTC	CSATKRERGYNEQFF
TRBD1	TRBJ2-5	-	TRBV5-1	TGCGCCAGCAGCTTAGGGGGCGGAGACGTCCAAGAGACCCAGTACTTC	CASSLGGGDVQETQYF
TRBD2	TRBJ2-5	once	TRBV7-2	TGTGCCAGCAGCTCTAGCGGGTTAGAGACCCAGTACTTC	CASSSSGLETQYF
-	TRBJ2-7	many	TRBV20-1	TGCAGTGCCAAACAGGGTGCGTGGGACGAGCAGTACTTC	CSAKQGAWDEQYF
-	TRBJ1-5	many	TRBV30	TGTGCCTGGAGTGTAACGCCGAATCAGCCCCAGCATTTT	CAWSVTPNQPQHF
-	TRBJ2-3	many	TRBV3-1	TGTGCCAGCAGCCAAGACGTCGGCTTTGATACGCAGTATTTT	CASSQDVGFDTQYF
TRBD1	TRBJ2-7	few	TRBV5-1	TGCGCCAGCAGCCAGTCCGGGACAGCGACCTACGAGCAGTACTTC	CASSQSGTATYEQYF
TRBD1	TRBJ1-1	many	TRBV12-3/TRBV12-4	TGTGCCAGCAGTCCCTGGGCAGGGGGATACCATGAAGGAGCTTTCTTT	CASSPWAGGYHEGAFF
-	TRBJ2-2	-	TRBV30	TGTGCCTGGAGAACCACTACCGGGGAGCTGTTTTTT	CAWRTTTGELFF
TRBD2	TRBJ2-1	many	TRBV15	TGTGCCACCAGCAGAACACCGGGACTAGCGGGAGACAATGAGCAGTTCTTC	CATSRTPGLAGDNEQFF
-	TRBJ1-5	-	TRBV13	TGTGCCAGCAGCTCGCGGAAGGGAAACAATCAGCCCCAGCATTTT	CASSSRKGNNQPQHF
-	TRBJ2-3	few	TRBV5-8	TGTGCCAGCAGCACACCAAGTACGCAGTATTTT	CASSTPSTQYF
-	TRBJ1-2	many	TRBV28	TGTGCCAGCAGTTTGGGACAACGAAACTATGGCTACACCTTC	CASSLGQRNYGYTF
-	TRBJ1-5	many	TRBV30	TGTGCCTGGAGTGGTGGTCCGGCTCCCAATCAGCCCCAGCATTTT	CAWSGGPAPNQPQHF
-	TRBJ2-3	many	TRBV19	TGTGCCAGTAGTATTTCGGACAGCACAGATACGCAGTATTTT	CASSISDSTDTQYF
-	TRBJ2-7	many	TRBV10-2	TGCGCCAGCAGCCCTGGACTGGAGAGATACGAGCAGTACTTC	CASSPGLERYEQYF
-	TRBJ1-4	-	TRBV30	TGTGCCTGGAAGACATCAGGGGAAAGTGAAAAACTGTTTTTT	CAWKTSGESEKLFF
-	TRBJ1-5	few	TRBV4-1	TGCGCCAGCAGCCAAGATGGCAGATATAGCAATCAGCCCCAGCATTTT	CASSQDGRYSNQPQHF
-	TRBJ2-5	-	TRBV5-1	TGCGCCAGCAGCTTGGAAGAGACCAAGAGAACCCAGTACTTC	CASSLEETKRTQYF
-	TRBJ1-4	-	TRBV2	TGTGCCAGCAGTGATTCTAGGAATGCAACTAATGAAAAACTGTTTTTT	CASSDSRNATNEKLFF
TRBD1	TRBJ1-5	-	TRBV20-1	TGCAGTGCTAGAGGCAGGGGGCACTTAAGCAATCAGCCCCAGCATTTT	CSARGRGHLSNQPQHF
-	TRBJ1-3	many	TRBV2	TGTGCCAACGGTCCTGGAAACACCATATATTTT	CANGPGNTIYF
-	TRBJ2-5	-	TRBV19	TGTGCCAGTAGTCGACTGATCCAAGAGACCCAGTACTTC	CASSRLIQETQYF
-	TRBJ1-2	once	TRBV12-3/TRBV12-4	TGTGCCAGCAGTTTAAGACGGACATGGGATGGCTACACCTTC	CASSLRRTWDGYTF
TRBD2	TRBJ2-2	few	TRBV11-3	TGTGCCAGCAGCTTTGCTTCTAGCGGGTGGAACACCGGGGAGCTGTTTTTT	CASSFASSGWNTGELFF
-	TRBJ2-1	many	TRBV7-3	TGTGCCAGCAGCTTGGTGGGGAGCTCCTACAATGAGCAGTTCTTC	CASSLVGSSYNEQFF
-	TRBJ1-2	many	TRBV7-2	TGTGCCAGCAGCAAGTCCGGGACCGATAACTATGGCTACACCTTC	CASSKSGTDNYGYTF
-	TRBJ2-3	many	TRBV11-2	TGTGCCAGCAGCTCCAACAGACGGTATAGCACAGATACGCAGTATTTT	CASSSNRRYSTDTQYF
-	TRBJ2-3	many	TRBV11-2	TGTGCCAGCAGAGAGGGAGGTACGCAGTATTTT	CASREGGTQYF
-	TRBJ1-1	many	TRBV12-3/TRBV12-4	TGTGCCAGCAGCAACGGTGAGTTGAGACAAGCTTTCTTT	CASSNGELRQAFF
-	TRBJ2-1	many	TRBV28	TGTGCCAGCATCCGAGGACAGAGGAATGAGCAGTTCTTC	CASIRGQRNEQFF
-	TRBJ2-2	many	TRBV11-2	TGTGCCAGCAGCTTAGAAGGCGCGATGAACACCGGGGAGCTGTTTTTT	CASSLEGAMNTGELFF